The 25 T cell receptor beta chains reported below all come from one sample, sequenced in a study of CD8 T cells in ankylosing spondylitis. These receptors lack a known antigen. Each CDR3 protein is one row after TCRdb ran MiXCR on the 5' RACE reads. In the table there are about 540,000 distinct CDR3 sequences, approximately 12% of which are singletons. Findings of the study overall: Characteristic, it appeared, of ankylosing spondylitis blood was a TCR beta motif of eight highly homologous variants.

Sequencing input: blood, either unsorted or a sorted T cell fraction (not recorded which). The receptors here all came from a male donor with ankylosing spondylitis.

The chain carries TRBV20-1 and TRBJ2-5; D is uncertain. The germline V and J ends were trimmed by 0 bases and 2 bases, with 16 bases remaining between them. CDR3 size: 16 residues. Germline-derived CDR1 and CDR2 are DFQATT and SNEGSKA (reference sequence). The CDR3: CSAREGSTMSQETQYF. The CDR3 DNA follows: TGCAGTGCTAGAGAAGGGTCCACTATGAGTCAAGAGACCCAGTACTTC.

This clonotype was seen more than once but under ten times. The V call is TRBV20-1, the J call TRBJ1-5; D is unclear. The V gene's germline CDR1 is DFQATT and CDR2 SNEGSKA (reference sequence). Trimming took off 0 bases at V and 6 bases at J, with 9 bases between the two ends. CDR3 length equals 13 residues. The CDR3 is CSARDLPGQPQHF. CDR3 nucleotide sequence: TGCAGTGCTAGAGATTTGCCTGGTCAGCCCCAGCATTTT.

This clonotype has more than one count but fewer than ten. This chain links TRBV20-1 with TRBJ2-7; TRBD2 matches at 11 bases. The CDR3 loop spans 13 amino acids. The junction had 5 bases not matched to a gene; V was cut back by 7 bases and J by 3 bases. Germline CDR1 is DFQATT and CDR2 is SNEGSKA (reference sequence). The CDR3 reads CSVPSGRHYEQYF. The CDR3 DNA sequence: TGCAGTGTTCCTAGCGGGAGGCACTACGAGCAGTACTTC.

V gene TRBV19 combines with J gene TRBJ2-7, with 9 bases identical to TRBD1. CDR1 and CDR2 (germline): LNHDA, SQIVND (reference sequence). The CDR3 consists of 15 residues. The V and J ends lost 6 bases and 3 bases, in that order; junction bases with no gene match: 9. For the CDR3, the DNA is TGTGCCAGTAGCGTCCGGATGGGACAGGGCTACGAGCAGTACTTC. Its translation: CASSVRMGQGYEQYF. The full variable domain, in which reference TRBV19 and TRBJ2-7 provide the parts outside the CDR3, is DGGITQSPKYLFRKEGQNVTLSCEQNLNHDAMYWYRQDPGQGLRLIYYSQIVNDFQKGDIAEGYSVSREKKESFPLTVTSAQKNPTAFYLCASSVRMGQGYEQYFGPGTRLTVT.

The genes are TRBV7-6 and TRBJ2-7, with D perhaps TRBD2 (6 bases). Deletions cut 6 bases from V and 5 bases from J, with 8 bases between. The CDR3 runs 11 residues. Germline CDR1 SGHVS, CDR2 FNYEAQ. DNA of the CDR3: TGTGCCAGCAGGGGAGGAAACGAGCAGTACTTC. Translated, it gives CASRGGNEQYF.

This clonotype has at least ten counts. The rearrangement joins TRBV5-1 to TRBJ2-2, with D perhaps TRBD1 or TRBD2 (5 bases each). V was pared by 3 bases and J by 3 bases, with 15 bases between. Germline values: CDR1 SGHRS, CDR2 YFSETQ. The CDR3 is 16 residues long. CDR3 sequence reads: CASSSPRVGDTGELFF. As DNA, the CDR3 is TGCGCCAGCAGCTCCCCGAGGGTAGGGGACACCGGGGAGCTGTTTTTT.

This clonotype appeared a few times. V and J are TRBV5-1 and TRBJ2-3, with a possible D match to TRBD2 (6 bases). The CDR3 contains 17 residues. V lost 0 bases to trimming and J lost 2 bases, with 16 bases between them. Germline values: CDR1 SGHRS, CDR2 YFSETQ. The CDR3, as DNA: TGCGCCAGCAGCTTGGCGTACGTGGGAGGTCCCACAGATACGCAGTATTTT. Its translation: CASSLAYVGGPTDTQYF. The complete variable domain, with remaining parts taken from reference TRBV5-1 and TRBJ2-3, reads KAGVTQTPRYLIKTRGQQVTLSCSPISGHRSVSWYQQTPGQGLQFLFEYFSETQRNKGNFPGRFSGRQFSNSRSEMNVSTLELGDSALYLCASSLAYVGGPTDTQYFGPGTRLTVL.

This clonotype was seen only a few times. CDR3 protein: CSARPTRQGPYEKLFF. The CDR3 coding sequence is TGCAGTGCTAGACCCACTAGACAGGGGCCATATGAAAAACTGTTTTTT. The chain combines TRBV20-1 with TRBJ1-4, with 8 bases identical to TRBD1. This CDR3 has 16 amino acids. J lost 6 bases, V lost 2 bases, and 11 bases had no gene match. Per the germline V gene, CDR1 is DFQATT and CDR2 is SNEGSKA (reference sequence).

The chain uses TRBV4-2 and TRBJ1-2; D gene ambiguous. V was trimmed by 1 base and J by 4 bases, leaving 10 bases between them. Germline V gives CDR1 LGHNA, CDR2 YNFKEQ. The CDR3 spans 14 residues. Here the CDR3 reads CASSQGDRAYGYTF. In DNA, the CDR3 is TGTGCCAGCAGCCAAGGGGATCGGGCCTATGGCTACACCTTC.

The chain has TRBV20-1 and TRBJ2-3, with D unclear. The CDR3 covers 14 residues. Trimming stripped 0 bases from V and 2 bases from J, with 9 bases between. Germline CDR1 DFQATT, CDR2 SNEGSKA (reference sequence). The DNA of the CDR3 is TGCAGTGCTAGAGACAGGATAATCACAGATACGCAGTATTTT. Translated: CSARDRIITDTQYF.

V is TRBV20-1 and J is TRBJ2-2; possibly TRBD1 for D (5 bases). Trimming took off 6 bases at V and 2 bases at J, with 7 bases between the two ends. This CDR3 is built from 12 residues. The germline V gene has CDR1 DFQATT and CDR2 SNEGSKA (reference sequence). DNA for the CDR3: TGCAGTGCAGACAGAAACACCGGGGAGCTGTTTTTT. This gives the protein CSADRNTGELFF.

This rearrangement joins TRBV29-1 to TRBJ1-1; possible D gene TRBD1, 5 bases. V was shortened by 6 bases and J by 0 bases, with 11 bases between the two germline ends. Germline V gives CDR1 SQVTM, CDR2 ANQGSEA. The CDR3 runs to 13 residues. The CDR3 coding sequence is TGCAGCGTCCTGGGGCAGCTGAACACTGAAGCTTTCTTT. Translated: CSVLGQLNTEAFF.

Ten or more counts support this clonotype. J is TRBJ2-1 and V is TRBV5-1; 14 nucleotides line up with TRBD2. The germline V gene encodes CDR1 SGHRS and CDR2 YFSETQ. This CDR3 contains 16 residues. V lost 4 bases, J lost 4 bases, and 4 bases stayed unmatched. The CDR3: CASSPGLAGGYNEQFF. CDR3 nucleotides: TGCGCCAGCAGCCCCGGACTAGCGGGAGGTTACAATGAGCAGTTCTTC.

The chain uses TRBV3-1 and TRBJ2-1; 8 positions agree with TRBD2. From germline, CDR1 is LGHDT and CDR2 YNNKEL (reference sequence). CDR3 length: 15 residues. Trimming at V came to 0 bases and at J to 3 bases, leaving 1 base not matched to a gene. CDR3 protein: CASSQELADYNEQFF. The CDR3 nucleotides read TGTGCCAGCAGCCAAGAACTAGCGGACTACAATGAGCAGTTCTTC.

V is TRBV4-2 and J is TRBJ2-7; 9 bases match TRBD2. Germline CDR1 is LGHNA and CDR2 is YNFKEQ. The CDR3 runs to 16 residues. The J segment lost 1 base and the V segment lost 3 bases, leaving 7 bases of the junction unmatched. The CDR3 DNA reads TGTGCCAGCAGCCAGGATCAGCGGGGGGTTTCCTACGAGCAGTACTTC. Translated, it gives CASSQDQRGVSYEQYF.

There are a few counts of this clonotype. The J gene is TRBJ1-6, the V gene TRBV27, with D unclear. Germline CDR1 and CDR2: MNHEY and SMNVEV (reference sequence). The CDR3 is made up of 18 amino acids. Trimming cost V 0 bases and J 0 bases, with 12 bases left between them. CDR3 in DNA: TGTGCCAGCAGTTTATCGGTCAGTCTGAGCTCCTATAATTCACCCCTCCACTTT. It translates to CASSLSVSLSSYNSPLHF.

The CDR3, as DNA: TGTGCCAGCAATTTCGGCGGCCAAGAGACCCAGTACTTC. It is translated as CASNFGGQETQYF. The chain carries TRBV25-1 and TRBJ2-5; D is undetermined. Trimming removed 7 bases from V and 1 base from J, with 10 bases in between. This CDR3 contains 13 residues. The germline V gene encodes CDR1 MGHDK and CDR2 SYGVNS. The complete variable domain, with remaining parts taken from reference TRBV25-1 and TRBJ2-5, reads EADIYQTPRYLVIGTGKKITLECSQTMGHDKMYWYQQDPGMELHLIHYSYGVNSTEKGDLSSESTVSRIRTEHFPLTLESARPSHTSQYLCASNFGGQETQYFGPGTRLLVL.

V usage is TRBV20-1 and J usage is TRBJ2-4, with D perhaps TRBD1 (5 bases). This CDR3 spans 13 amino acids. Germline lookup yields CDR1 DFQATT and CDR2 SNEGSKA (reference sequence). Trimming left V 3 bases short and J 8 bases short, with 14 bases between. CDR3 in amino acids: CSASGQGRDIQYF. The CDR3 DNA follows: TGCAGTGCTAGTGGGCAGGGCAGGGACATTCAGTACTTC.

This clonotype has just a few counts. The chain couples TRBV2 to TRBJ2-5, with D perhaps TRBD2 (6 bases). CDR1 is SNHLY and CDR2 is FYNNEI in the germline V gene. The CDR3 contains 14 residues. The ends were cut back, 8 bases at V and 2 bases at J, with 15 bases in the middle. This chain's CDR3 is CASDKAGSQETQYF. CDR3 sequence (DNA): TGTGCCAGCGATAAGGCGGGATCGCAAGAGACCCAGTACTTC.

This clonotype was seen repeatedly, ten times or more. The chain recombines TRBV7-2 with TRBJ2-7, with D perhaps matching TRBD1 (7 bases). Germline loops: CDR1 SGHTA, CDR2 FQGNSA. The CDR3 has 14 residues. V shed 4 bases and J shed 3 bases, with 13 bases lying between them. For the CDR3, the DNA is TGTGCCAGCAGCTACCCAGGGGGGATCTACGAGCAGTACTTC. It yields the protein CASSYPGGIYEQYF.

This clonotype has more than one count but fewer than ten. This chain links TRBV9 with TRBJ2-7, with TRBD1 matching over 11 bases. The CDR3 is 15 amino acids. The V and J ends lost 2 bases and 1 base, in that order; junction bases with no gene match: 2. CDR1 is SGDLS, CDR2 YYNGEE, per germline. DNA of the CDR3: TGTGCCAGCAGCGTTGGGACAGGGGGATCCTACGAGCAGTACTTC. This sequence encodes CASSVGTGGSYEQYF.

This clonotype was observed a handful of times. The genes are TRBV7-2 and TRBJ2-7; tentative D call: TRBD2 (6 bases). This CDR3 is built from 13 residues. Trimming left V 5 bases short and J 6 bases short, with 14 bases between. Germline CDR1 and CDR2: SGHTA and FQGNSA. CDR3 bases: TGTGCCAGCAGCCCGGGACTCCCCGGCGAGCAGTACTTC. It encodes CASSPGLPGEQYF.

The chain recombines TRBV20-1 with TRBJ2-3; 9 bases match TRBD2. V lost 6 bases and J lost 4; bases outside the gene matches: 11. The CDR3 extends over 15 amino acids. Per germline, CDR1 DFQATT and CDR2 SNEGSKA (reference sequence). The CDR3 region is CSARDSGSVADTQYF. The CDR3 nucleotides are TGCAGTGCGAGGGATAGCGGGAGTGTCGCAGATACGCAGTATTTT.

The rearrangement joins TRBV27 to TRBJ2-5; a possible D gene is TRBD1 (5 bases). The V gene's germline CDR1 is MNHEY and CDR2 SMNVEV (reference sequence). This CDR3 contains 14 residues. V was trimmed by 5 bases and J by 1 base, leaving 11 bases between them. The DNA of the CDR3 is TGTGCCAGCAGTCCCCCGCAGGGCCAAGAGACCCAGTACTTC. Protein: CASSPPQGQETQYF.

The table lists this clonotype with a few counts. The chain uses TRBV6-5 and TRBJ2-2; D might be TRBD2 (6 bases). Germline CDR1 and CDR2: MNHEY and SVGAGI. V shed 2 bases and J shed 3 bases, with 19 bases lying between them. The CDR3 runs to 18 residues. CDR3 region: CASSYKGPGLGYTGELFF. The CDR3 DNA follows: TGTGCCAGCAGTTACAAAGGCCCGGGACTGGGGTACACCGGGGAGCTGTTTTTT.